These 20 T cell receptor beta chains came from one sample sequenced in a study of beta chain features in type 1 diabetes (dated by TCRdb to the late 2010s). Library preparation employed the immunoSEQ multiplex PCR assay. The entire isolated RNA was reverse transcribed using the High Capacity cDNA Reverse Transcription Kit, and thus expressed TCRB transcripts were sequenced. The table comes from immuneACCESS by way of TCRdb, which keeps in-frame sequences with V and J called. Part of the clones is missing from these tables; in studies checked, under half for an unresolved V gene and the rest for unknown reasons. The sample has a few hundred thousand clones on record, around 26% of them singletons. Roughly 4% of the sample is in the top ten clones. Sequenced sample: central memory CD4+ T cells from blood. Receptor source: a man younger than 40 in good health.

This clone was counted a few times. The CDR3 region has the DNA TGTGCCAGCAGCCCTGGACAGATGACCGCAGATACGCAGTATTTT. It codes for CASSPGQMTADTQYF. The genes are TRBV2 and TRBJ2-3, with TRBD1 as a possible D gene (6 bases). Deletions cut 6 bases from V and 4 bases from J, with 17 bases between. CDR1 and CDR2 from the germline V gene are SNHLY and FYNNEI. The CDR3 contains 15 residues.

This clone has ten or more counts. This chain joins TRBV7-8 and TRBJ2-3; the D is unclear. CDR1 is SGHVS, CDR2 FQNEAQ, per germline. V was cut by 5 bases and J by 4 bases, with 16 bases left in between. This CDR3 is 15 amino acids long. The CDR3 region is CASSPIGSVADTQYF. DNA of the CDR3: TGTGCCAGCAGCCCCATCGGGTCAGTCGCAGATACGCAGTATTTT.

The chain couples TRBV5-6 to TRBJ2-7, with 7 nucleotides matching TRBD1. The CDR3 is 15 residues long. Germline CDR1 and CDR2: SGHDT and YYEEEE. J was trimmed by 5 bases and V by 1 base; bases with no gene match: 9. The CDR3 protein is CASSLSRGRNHEQYF. CDR3 bases: TGTGCCAGCAGCTTGTCGAGGGGGCGTAATCACGAGCAGTACTTC. Supplemented by reference TRBV5-6 and TRBJ2-7, the full variable domain reads DAGVTQSPTHLIKTRGQQVTLRCSPKSGHDTVSWYQQALGQGPQFIFQYYEEEERQRGNFPDRFSGHQFPNYSSELNVNALLLGDSALYLCASSLSRGRNHEQYFGPGTRLTVT.

This rearrangement joins TRBV7-9 to TRBJ2-1; 8 nucleotides agree with TRBD2. CDR1 is SEHNR, CDR2 FQNEAQ, per germline (reference sequence). V trimming: 4 bases; J trimming: 7 bases; junction bases outside the gene matches: 12. This CDR3 is 16 amino acids long. DNA of the CDR3: TGTGCCAGCAGCTATCATGTAAGCGGGAGTGTTAATGAGCAGTTCTTC. Translation: CASSYHVSGSVNEQFF.

J is TRBJ2-7 and V is TRBV29-1, with D possibly called TRBD1 or TRBD2 (5 bases each). The CDR3 covers 16 residues. CDR1 and CDR2 from the germline V gene are SQVTM and ANQGSEA. The V end lost 0 bases, the J end lost 2 bases, and 17 bases lay between the germline ends. CDR3 in amino acids: CSVEEKGGWGTYEQYF. CDR3 nucleotides: TGCAGCGTTGAAGAGAAGGGCGGGTGGGGGACCTACGAGCAGTACTTC.

This clone was detected only a few times. J is TRBJ2-7 and V is TRBV2, with D unclear. CDR1 SNHLY and CDR2 FYNNEI come from the germline V gene. The V end was cut by 6 bases, the J end by 3 bases, with 9 bases between. The CDR3 is 12 residues long. This chain's CDR3 is CASSQDIYEQYF. As DNA, the CDR3 is TGTGCCAGCAGCCAAGACATCTACGAGCAGTACTTC.

With respect to this clone: A read error is possible here, since a much larger clone lies one base away. The chain employs TRBV5-1 and TRBJ2-5; 8 positions match TRBD1. This CDR3 comprises 15 residues. Per the germline V gene, CDR1 is SGHRS and CDR2 is YFSETQ. The V and J ends lost 4 bases and 5 bases, in that order; junction bases with no gene match: 10. The CDR3: CASSNGQGDWETQYF. CDR3 in DNA: TGCGCCAGCAGCAATGGACAGGGCGACTGGGAGACCCAGTACTTC.

In its sample, this clone was seen many times. The sample contains more than one DNA sequence encoding this CDR3. The chain has TRBV7-2 and TRBJ2-1, with TRBD2 matching 9 bases. In germline, CDR1 is SGHTA, CDR2 FQGNSA. V trimming: 4 bases; J trimming: 7 bases; junction bases outside the gene matches: 2. This CDR3 has 13 residues. The CDR3 loop is CASSSGLANEQFF. The CDR3 DNA follows: TGTGCCAGCAGCTCGGGACTAGCAAATGAGCAGTTCTTC. Variable domain in full (rest from reference TRBV7-2 and TRBJ2-1): GAGVSQSPSNKVTEKGKDVELRCDPISGHTALYWYRQSLGQGLEFLIYFQGNSAPDKSGLPSDRFSAERTGGSVSTLTIQRTQQEDSAVYLCASSSGLANEQFFGPGTRLTVL.

J is TRBJ1-1 and V is TRBV7-2; D remains unclear. This CDR3 is 15 amino acids long. The germline V and J ends were trimmed by 0 bases and 4 bases, with 12 bases remaining between them. Germline values: CDR1 SGHTA, CDR2 FQGNSA. The CDR3 region has the DNA TGTGCCAGCAGCTTAGCCGGAGGGAGCGTCACTGAAGCTTTCTTT. Encoded protein: CASSLAGGSVTEAFF.

This sequence joins TRBV30 and TRBJ1-4; D possibly corresponds to TRBD1 (5 bases). CDR1 is GTSNPN and CDR2 is SVGIG in the germline V gene (reference sequence). Deletions cut 0 bases from V and 11 bases from J, with 7 bases between. The CDR3 spans 11 residues. CDR3 nucleotide sequence: TGTGCCTGGAGTGTGGGGGGTAAACTGTTTTTT. This codes for CAWSVGGKLFF.

This clone was found a few times. The chain carries TRBV14 and TRBJ2-3; 7 bases align to TRBD1. The germline CDR1 and CDR2 sequences are SGHDN and FVKESK. The junction had 9 bases not matched to a gene; V was cut back by 4 bases and J by 2 bases. CDR3 size: 16 residues. The CDR3 DNA sequence: TGTGCCAGCAGCCGACCCGACAGGGCCTACACAGATACGCAGTATTTT. Encoded protein: CASSRPDRAYTDTQYF.

This clone appeared a few times. This chain connects TRBV14 to TRBJ2-1; 9 bases agree with TRBD2. The CDR3 consists of 15 residues. Per germline, CDR1 SGHDN and CDR2 FVKESK. V was pared by 1 base and J by 13 bases, with 11 bases of the junction left unmatched. The CDR3 sequence: CASSQALAGATAQFF. DNA of the CDR3: TGTGCCAGCAGCCAAGCTTTAGCGGGAGCCACCGCACAGTTCTTC.

This clone was observed a few times. The CDR3 nucleotides read TGTGCCAGCAGCTTCGGGGGCGGGAGTACCAAAAACATTCAGTACTTC. This encodes CASSFGGGSTKNIQYF. The chain couples TRBV7-2 to TRBJ2-4; possibly TRBD2 for D (7 bases). The CDR3 spans 16 residues. The V end was cut by 3 bases, the J end by 2 bases, with 14 bases between. Germline assignment: CDR1 SGHTA and CDR2 FQGNSA.

This rearrangement joins TRBV9 to TRBJ1-3; D gene ambiguous. There are 13 residues in the CDR3. The V end lost 3 bases, the J end lost 0 bases, and 4 bases lay between the germline ends. Germline CDR1 SGDLS, CDR2 YYNGEE. The CDR3 DNA follows: TGTGCCAGCAGCGCCGGCTCTGGAAACACCATATATTTT. This translates into CASSAGSGNTIYF.

The rearrangement links TRBV2 to TRBJ2-5; 8 bases match TRBD1. This CDR3 spans 14 amino acids. V gave up 7 bases and J gave up 4 bases; unmatched junction bases: 8. The germline CDR1 and CDR2 sequences are SNHLY and FYNNEI. The CDR3 loop reads CASTGFRGPETQYF. CDR3 coding DNA: TGTGCCAGCACCGGTTTCAGGGGGCCAGAGACCCAGTACTTC.

Ten or more counts support this clone. This chain joins TRBV30 and TRBJ2-3; TRBD1 aligns across 9 bases. The V gene's germline CDR1 is GTSNPN and CDR2 SVGIG (reference sequence). The CDR3 runs 16 residues. With V trimmed by 0 bases and J by 4 bases, 8 bases remained unmatched. CDR3 amino acids: CAWSVPPGQGADTQYF. The CDR3 nucleotides are TGTGCCTGGAGTGTACCCCCGGGACAGGGTGCAGATACGCAGTATTTT.

This clone was seen a handful of times. The chain is built from TRBV2 and TRBJ2-5; D remains unclear. Germline V gene lookup returns CDR1 SNHLY and CDR2 FYNNEI. V was pared by 4 bases and J by 5 bases, with 8 bases between. The CDR3 extends over 12 amino acids. The CDR3 nucleotides are TGTGCCAGCAGTGTGTCGAGGGAGACCCAGTACTTC. This encodes CASSVSRETQYF.

The rearrangement joins TRBV2 to TRBJ1-2; 8 nucleotides align to TRBD1. From germline, CDR1 is SNHLY and CDR2 FYNNEI. Trimming at V came to 3 bases and at J to 7 bases, leaving 7 bases not matched to a gene. This CDR3 comprises 14 residues. CDR3 DNA sequence: TGTGCCAGCAGTGAGATGTCAGGGGGCCGTGGCTACACCTTC. It is translated as CASSEMSGGRGYTF.

The chain links TRBV19 to TRBJ2-7; 8 nucleotides align to TRBD2. V was pared by 4 bases and J by 0 bases, with 5 bases of the junction left unmatched. Germline assignment: CDR1 LNHDA and CDR2 SQIVND (reference sequence). The CDR3 totals 15 residues. The CDR3 sequence: CASSTLAGSSYEQYF. DNA for the CDR3: TGTGCCAGTAGTACTCTAGCGGGTAGCTCCTACGAGCAGTACTTC.

The CDR3 here is CASSVGRVGGELFF. Here the CDR3 DNA reads TGTGCCAGCAGCGTAGGTAGGGTAGGTGGGGAGCTGTTTTTT. The V gene is TRBV9, the J gene TRBJ2-2; D not certain. CDR1 is SGDLS, CDR2 YYNGEE, per germline. V was pared by 0 bases and J by 8 bases, with 11 bases between. The CDR3 is made up of 14 amino acids.